These T cell receptor beta chains were read from a single sample in a study of cytomegalovirus exposure and HLA in healthy donors. Measured with immunoSEQ multiplex PCR; TCRdb has only the in-frame clones, and not every one. The table has 90,000 to 140,000 clones, 9.5% to 15% seen once. Sequenced sample: PBMCs. These receptors all come from a man aged 40-49 years in good health and CMV-seropositive. Both conserved end residues are part of each CDR3. A D gene is named only where the DNA matches it firmly. For some rows the clone size is stated as once, few or many, or as a class when expanded; others skip it.

j_gene	d_gene	abundance	v_gene	CDR3nt	CDR3aa
TRBJ2-3	TRBD2	few	TRBV28	TGTGCCAGCCTAACTAGCGGTAGCACAGATACGCAGTATTTT	CASLTSGSTDTQYF
TRBJ2-3	NA	NA	TRBV10-3	TGTGCCATCAGTGAACCAGAGGAAGATACGCAGTATTTT	CAISEPEEDTQYF
TRBJ2-3	TRBD1	NA	TRBV29-1	TGCAGCGTTGACGAAAACCTAATCAGGGGGCGGCCAGATACGCAGTATTTT	CSVDENLIRGRPDTQYF
TRBJ1-1	NA	few	TRBV2	TGTGCCAGCAGCGAACAGGACACTGAAGCTTTCTTT	CASSEQDTEAFF
TRBJ2-7	NA	NA	TRBV4-3	TGCGCCAGCAGCCAAGGTCCGTCTGGGGGCGACTACGAGCAGTACTTC	CASSQGPSGGDYEQYF
TRBJ1-2	NA	few	TRBV28	TGTGCCAGCAGCTCTACGCCGGGAACCTATGGCTACACCTTC	CASSSTPGTYGYTF
TRBJ1-2	NA	NA	TRBV6-5	TGTGCCAGCAGCCCCTCAGAAAAGCGCTATGGCTACACCTTC	CASSPSEKRYGYTF
TRBJ1-2	NA	few	TRBV9	TGTGCCAGCAGCGTAGCCTCAGGGTACTATGGCTACACCTTC	CASSVASGYYGYTF
TRBJ1-1	NA	few	TRBV7-9	TGTGCCAGCAGCCAAACAGGGCTGGGTGAAGCTTTCTTT	CASSQTGLGEAFF
TRBJ2-3	NA	few	TRBV9	TGTGCCAGCAGCGTAAGACTTATCACAGATACGCAGTATTTT	CASSVRLITDTQYF
TRBJ2-7	TRBD2	few	TRBV5-1	TGCGCCAGCAGCTTCTCAGGGACTAGCGGGGCCTCCTACGAGCAGTACTTC	CASSFSGTSGASYEQYF
TRBJ2-1	TRBD1	NA	TRBV6-5	TGTGCCAGCAGTTACTCGTCGGGACAGCCAGGGAATGAGCAGTTCTTC	CASSYSSGQPGNEQFF
TRBJ1-4	NA	few	TRBV10-3	TGTGCCATCGGGGGCGGAGTTGGTGAAAAACTGTTTTTT	CAIGGGVGEKLFF
TRBJ1-3	NA	NA	TRBV27	TGTGCCAGCAGTCAGGGATTATCTGGAAACACCATATATTTT	CASSQGLSGNTIYF
TRBJ2-1	NA	few	TRBV6-1	TGTGCCAGCAGTGGGGCCAGCAGTGAGCAGTTCTTC	CASSGASSEQFF
TRBJ1-3	NA	NA	TRBV2	TGTGCCAGCAGTGACCGAGCCTCTGGAAACACCATATATTTT	CASSDRASGNTIYF
TRBJ1-2	NA	NA	TRBV28	TGTGCCAGCAGTTTAGGGCAGGGAAGCAACTATGGCTACACCTTC	CASSLGQGSNYGYTF
TRBJ1-2	NA	few	TRBV18	TGTGCCAGCTCACCACCGGTACAGGGACCCTATGGCTACACCTTC	CASSPPVQGPYGYTF
TRBJ2-7	NA	few	TRBV27	TGTGCCAGCAGTTTATCCTGGGACTCCAAGCAGTACTTC	CASSLSWDSKQYF
TRBJ1-2	NA	few	TRBV19	TGTGCCAGTAGTGAAATAGCGACAGGTGGCTATGGCTACACCTTC	CASSEIATGGYGYTF
TRBJ1-1	NA	few	TRBV23-1	TGCGCCAGCAGTCCGAGGGACACTGAAGCTTTCTTT	CASSPRDTEAFF
TRBJ1-1	TRBD1	NA	TRBV7-2	TGTGCCAGCAGCCACGGACAGGTGGGCACTGAAGCTTTCTTT	CASSHGQVGTEAFF
TRBJ2-7	TRBD1	NA	TRBV5-6	TGTGCCAGCAGCCCGTCCGGGACAGCCTACGAGCAGTACTTC	CASSPSGTAYEQYF
TRBJ2-3	NA	few	TRBV29-1	TGCAGCGTTGGATTAGCGGTACTCACAGATACGCAGTATTTT	CSVGLAVLTDTQYF
TRBJ1-2	TRBD1	NA	TRBV5-4	TGTGCCAGCAGCTACGACCCTGGACAGGGGGCCAACTATGGCTACACCTTC	CASSYDPGQGANYGYTF